This TCR beta chain was documented in a study of T cell changes during pregnancy in multiple sclerosis (dated by TCRdb to between 2018 and 2021). Regarding the complete study: In women with multiple sclerosis, the researchers looked at how the T cell repertoire shifted as pregnancy progressed.

V is trimmed back by 6 bases and J by 1 base, and the junction contains 15 bases that no gene match accounts for. Spanning cysteine to phenylalanine, the CDR3 consists of 20 amino acids. CDR3 DNA only is kept here, 60 bases in frame from base 1. From a lookup of the germline V gene, CDR1 and CDR2 are SNHLY and FYNNEI. Concerning this clone itself: Its antigen has not been determined. No base quality values were provided; no much bigger clone lies one nucleotide off.

Library generation was performed with the immunoSEQ multiplex PCR assay. Sourced from immuneACCESS, this table was stored by TCRdb with only in-frame sequences that have V and J called. A share of the clones is absent; for the studies checked, an unresolved V gene accounts for under half, and the remainder has no known explanation. Counted in this sample were just under 45,000 clones; approximately 96% of them appeared once. Clones ranked in the top ten supply roughly 1% of the sample. The source material was peripheral blood, sampled in the second trimester of pregnancy. The chain is assembled from TRBV2 and TRBJ2-3; a stretch of 14 junction bases matches TRBD2. This receptor was taken from a female donor with multiple sclerosis, enrolled in a pregnancy study. The CDR3: CASRPTGLAGGRRGTDTQYF. The DNA sequence is as follows: TGTGCCAGCAGACCTACCGGACTAGCGGGGGGCCGCCGTGGCACAGATACGCAGTATTTT.